This T cell receptor (beta chain) was identified in a study of blood T cell repertoires in COVID-19. Across the study: Sites in the United States, Italy and Spain provided acute and convalescent COVID-19 samples. The cDNA or gDNA used as material had been derived from T cells, B-cell-depleted T cells, or PBMCs.

In the study's own analysis: Estimation of nucleated cell counts was performed using reference gene primer amplification. TCRdb keeps only in-frame clones here, not all; method: immunoSEQ multiplex PCR. V, J and clone size reflect that table, while D and trimming were determined from the DNA. The table has about 72,000 clones, about 81% seen once. V was pared by 4 bases and J by 0 bases, with 7 bases between. CDR3 size: 13 residues. CDR1 is SGHRS, CDR2 YFSETQ, per germline. The chain links TRBV5-1 to TRBJ1-1; no firm D call. Sequencing was carried out using peripheral blood. This sequence originates from a human donor in a cohort sampled during active COVID-19. CDR3 sequence reads: CASSPRLNTEAFF. CDR3 bases: TGCGCCAGCAGCCCCAGATTGAACACTGAAGCTTTCTTT.